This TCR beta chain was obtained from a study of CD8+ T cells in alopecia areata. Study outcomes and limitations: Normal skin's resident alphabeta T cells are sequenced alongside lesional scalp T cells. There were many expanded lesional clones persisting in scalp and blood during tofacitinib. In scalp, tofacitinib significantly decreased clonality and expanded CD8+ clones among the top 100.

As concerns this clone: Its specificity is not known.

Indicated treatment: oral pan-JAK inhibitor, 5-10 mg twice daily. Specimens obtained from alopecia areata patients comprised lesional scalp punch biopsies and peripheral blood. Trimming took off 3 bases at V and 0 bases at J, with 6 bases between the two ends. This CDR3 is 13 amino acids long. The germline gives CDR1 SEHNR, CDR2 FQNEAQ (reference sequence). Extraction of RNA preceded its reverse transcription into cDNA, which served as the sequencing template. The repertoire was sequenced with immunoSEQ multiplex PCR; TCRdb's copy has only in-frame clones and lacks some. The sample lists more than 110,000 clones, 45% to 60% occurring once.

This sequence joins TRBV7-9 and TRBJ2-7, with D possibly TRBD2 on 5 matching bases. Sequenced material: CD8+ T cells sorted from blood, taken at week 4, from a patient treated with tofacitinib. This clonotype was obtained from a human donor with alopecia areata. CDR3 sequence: CASSFRGSYEQYF. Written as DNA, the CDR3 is TGTGCCAGCAGCTTCCGGGGCTCCTACGAGCAGTACTTC.